This T cell receptor beta chain was recorded in a study of PD-1 blockade in classical Hodgkin lymphoma. Study-level findings and limits: The diversity seen at baseline in complete responders resembled that of newly diagnosed patients.

Each patient relapsed following autologous stem cell transplantation, and prior brentuximab vedotin exposure differed. Complete response, partial response or progressive disease was recorded as best response. Note on this clone: Its antigen remains unknown.

The protocol was immunoSEQ multiplex PCR, while the TCRdb copy is restricted to in-frame clones and leaves out a portion. Seen here are 50,000 to 85,000 clones, 71% observed once, and the top ten hold approximately 9.9%. Trimming removed 2 bases from V and 7 bases from J, with 20 bases in between. Germline V gives CDR1 MDHEN, CDR2 SYDVKM. The CDR3 loop spans 16 amino acids. The chain uses TRBV28 and TRBJ1-1; D gene ambiguous. The sequencing used peripheral blood mononuclear cells (PBMCs), collected before the second cycle of nivolumab. The clonotype was recovered from a human donor with classical Hodgkin lymphoma. This CDR3 is CASSLGYINEVDEAFF. CDR3 nucleotides: TGTGCCAGCAGTTTAGGCTATATTAACGAGGTCGATGAAGCTTTCTTT.